The TCR beta chain under discussion was sequenced for a study of T cell repertoires in cytomegalovirus infection. Trimming took 4 bases from V and 2 from J, leaving 16 bases between them. The germline V gene encodes CDR1 SGHTS and CDR2 YDEGEE. The CDR3 is 16 residues long. TCRdb analysed the reads with MiXCR anew, one entry per CDR3 protein. The sample shows fewer than 900,000 distinct CDR3 sequences, 25% to 30% of them seen only once. This clonotype was found many times. Its antigen is not known. The source is a human donor in good health (CMV status not recorded). Some clones in this sample may be carry-over from other donors' samples. The sample consisted of cultured CD8+ T cells from PBMCs, taken from culture after CMV antigen stimulation. This sequence joins TRBV5-8 and TRBJ1-5; a possible D gene is TRBD1 (5 bases). This chain's CDR3 is CASSPLGVGGNQPQHF. CDR3 bases: TGTGCCAGCAGCCCCCTAGGGGTAGGAGGCAATCAGCCCCAGCATTTT.